This T cell receptor (beta chain) emerged from a study of T cells in Graves' hyperthyroidism and ophthalmopathy (dated by TCRdb to the late 2010s). For the study in its entirety: Peripheral blood was sampled at the time of initial diagnosis, prior to any treatment. To identify distinguishing TCR V-J signatures, a discovery cohort of 100 patients was used, comprising 40 to 45 with Graves' ophthalmopathy and around 60 with stable Graves' hyperthyroidism. An independent validation cohort of around 20 hyperthyroidism patients and over 15 patients who later progressed to ophthalmopathy tested prospective prediction of ophthalmopathy. The 95 to 100 discovery patients were randomly split 7:3 into training and test sets. In more than five Graves' hyperthyroidism patients, the study also compared T-cell repertoires from thyroid tissue with T-cell repertoires from blood. After blood sampling, hyperthyroidism patients were treated with methimazole at a starting dose of 30 mg daily, and ophthalmopathy patients were treated with high-dose intravenous methylprednisolone. The paper reports TCR Vbeta CDR3 sequencing of about 140 peripheral blood samples: around 41 ophthalmopathy, fewer than 85 hyperthyroidism and around 17 progressor patients.

A patient counted as having stable Graves' hyperthyroidism if no progression to ophthalmopathy occurred over 18 months of follow-up. The hyperthyroidism patients were between 18 and 65 years old and newly diagnosed, with a disease duration of less than 2 months. The study excluded patients with uncontrolled infections, other autoimmune diseases, pregnancy or lactation. Diagnoses were based on clinical symptoms, serum thyroxine and TRAb, thyroid ultrasound and orbital computed tomography. PBMCs were isolated from around 10 ml of fresh peripheral blood by Ficoll-Paque density gradient centrifugation. Total RNA was extracted with Trizol reagent, and quality was checked on an Agilent 2100 Bioanalyzer. The CDR3 length is 14 residues, termini included. CDR1 and CDR2 (MNHNS, SASEGT) derive from the germline V gene. Here is what the overall study found, with its caveats: In validation, progression to ophthalmopathy was predicted by the model with almost 71% sensitivity and under 85% specificity, a median of about 6 months before onset. Most expanded thyroid clonotypes (frequency above 0.001) were also detected in blood, suggesting blood repertoires may reflect thyroid immune responses. No statistical method was used to set the sample size in advance, and investigators knew the group allocation. Ophthalmopathy was separated from stable hyperthyroidism by a 13 V-J signature model, with approximately 89% sensitivity and about 81% specificity obtained in cross-validation and 80%/75% obtained in testing.

The TCR beta CDR3 regions were amplified from the RNA transcripts. The TCR CDR3 was subjected to a first round of RT-PCR using the HTBI primer set and the Qiagen OneStep RT-PCR kit. The libraries were constructed in a second round of multiplex PCR and then size-selected and purified. The libraries were sequenced on an Illumina HiSeq2000 using paired-end 100 bp reads. The published analysis was carried out like this. SOAPnuke was used to process the raw data, with reads discarded if the reads contained adapters or uncalled bases, had a mean Phred below 15, or lacked an exact constant-primer or identifier match. COPE v1.2.5 was used to merge high-quality paired reads, and clonotypes were defined as unique nucleotide sequences. Clonotypes were aligned to IMGT TRBV, TRBD and TRBJ reference segments using MiTCR v1.1. The analysis included only V-J combinations with a frequency above 0.0001, which together covered approximately 99% of the repertoires. A TCS score was defined as the ratio between F50 (clonal expansion) and ExV (chaos), using BLOSUM62-based TCRdist between CDR3 peptides within each V-J. Welch's t-statistics and random forest reduced several hundred V-J features to about 13, which were used in a naive Bayes classifier (R e1071). Thyroid-blood repertoire similarity was quantified with the Morisita-Horn index. TCRdb reworked the public reads: Q25 trimming with fastp, MiXCR clone assembly, productive beta chains retained. Every distinct CDR3 protein forms one entry, paired with its most common genes and DNA. For this entry, the V and J calls and clone size follow TCRdb and not the study's own pipeline. For this sample there are about 760,000 distinct CDR3 sequences; 30% to 40% appear just once. Less than 35% of the sample goes to the ten largest clones.

Details on this clonotype: Its specific antigen is unknown. Because it lacks the conserved phenylalanine or tryptophan at the end, this CDR3 is likely a read error. It is unclear where the CDR3 begins or ends on the DNA, so no DNA is shown, and the CDR3 is as TCRdb lists it.

In this chain, TRBV6-1 is recombined with TRBJ1-1; whether TRBD1, the table's D call, matches the DNA was not checked. Material for sequencing was blood. This receptor was taken from a woman between 40 and 50 years old with Graves' hyperthyroidism. Here the CDR3 is given as CASSGPGQAFPGFL.